The entry below describes one T cell receptor beta chain. Looked up from germline, CDR1 is LNHDA and CDR2 is SQIVND (reference sequence). V dropped 8 bases and J dropped 3; count of bases not matched to a gene: 8. The length of the CDR3 is 15 residues. This table comes from immunoSEQ multiplex PCR, and its TCRdb copy is limited to in-frame clones, with some not included. Found here are under 150,000 clones, about 92% of them singletons; the top ten hold approximately 1%. This specimen comes from a study of T cell responses to AZD1222 COVID-19 vaccine. The rearrangement joins TRBV19 to TRBJ2-3; 10 bases are a match to TRBD2. The source material was peripheral blood, sampled on day 0 of AZD1222 vaccination. This TCR came from an adult in good health. CDR3 residues: CASATLAGGTDTQYF. Here the CDR3 DNA reads TGTGCCAGTGCTACTTTAGCGGGAGGTACAGATACGCAGTATTTT.